Included here is one TCR beta chain sequence, with context. This clone was observed once. This clone's antigen is unknown. No qualities accompany the bases; no much larger clone lies one base away. The CDR3, from cysteine to phenylalanine, totals 16 residues. Kept here is only the CDR3 DNA, which spans 48 bases and is read in frame from base 1. The germline V gene supplies CDR1 MNHEY and CDR2 SVGAGI. V gives up 4 bases and J gives up 3 bases, and the segment between their germline ends measures 13 bases. TCRbeta CDR3 regions were amplified from genomic DNA by means of the immunoSEQ Assay, a bias-controlled multiplex PCR. As for how the authors treated the data: Within the assay, amplification of reference gene primers was used to estimate how many nucleated cells each sample contained. To quantify the absolute abundance of each unique TCRbeta CDR3 rearrangement, sequence reads were collapsed and filtered. For each sample, productive Simpson clonality was calculated as the square root of Simpson's diversity index across productive rearrangements. TCRdb obtained this table from immuneACCESS and retained in-frame rearrangements with V and J assigned. These tables miss some clones; where compared with another copy, unresolved V genes account for less than half of the shortfall, and the remainder is unexplained. The D gene and trimming were derived from the DNA, and the V and J assignments and clone size from that table. This sample gives about 160,000 clones in total; around three quarters of them show up just once. The top ten hold 8% to 9.5% of the sample.

This sample was included in a study of blood T cell repertoires in COVID-19 (TCRdb year 2020). For context, the study as a whole: Collaborator samples came from the United States, Italy and Spain and covered acute and convalescent phases of COVID-19. The prospective study material was composed of cDNA or gDNA derived from T cells, B-cell-depleted T cells, or PBMCs. Subjects who had been exposed to COVID-19, were actively infected with it, or had recovered from it provided the deeply sampled blood TCRbeta repertoires that made up the dataset. The repertoires were released in a freely available public database meant as a resource for research on the immune response to SARS-CoV-2. Samples came from the ongoing ImmuneRACE study (first 160 participants) plus 1,254 subjects from 6 global collaborators. Nearly every sample came with metadata listing a de-identified subject ID, COVID-19 status, age in years and sex. Where available, HLA class I and class II types were taken from metadata supplied by the sample provider and were not determined by assay-based typing.

Collaborating institutions collected whole blood in K2EDTA tubes following their own protocols. For TCRbeta analysis, collaborators shipped samples in one of three forms: frozen whole blood, isolated PBMCs, or DNA extracted from either of those sample types. Points the paper makes about the study in general: How much clinical and demographic metadata was included differed by source and by participant, and the metadata was provided uncurated.

The sample was peripheral blood. The sequence came from a man in his sixties with acute or convalescent COVID-19. This chain is built from TRBV6-5 and TRBJ1-6, with TRBD1 as a weak D call on 6 bases. The CDR3 reads as follows: CASSFRQANYNSPLHF. The DNA sequence reads TGTGCCAGCAGTTTCCGACAGGCTAACTATAATTCACCCCTCCACTTT.